The present TCR beta chain was sequenced within a study of T cells in Graves' hyperthyroidism and ophthalmopathy. Turning to the study itself: At initial diagnosis, before any treatment had begun, peripheral blood was obtained.

This CDR3 is built from 14 residues. Trimming shortened V by 6 bases and J by 1 base, and 12 bases separated the two germline ends. Germline CDR1 SNHLY, CDR2 FYNNEI. With a duration under 2 months, the hyperthyroidism was newly diagnosed in patients aged 18 to 65. It was uncontrolled infection, other autoimmune disease, pregnancy or lactation that excluded patients. RNA transcripts were the template for amplifying TCR beta CDR3 regions. First-round RT-PCR targeting the TCR CDR3 was performed with the HTBI primer set. TCRdb processed the multiplex PCR reads anew with MiXCR; each CDR3 protein has one entry. This table holds approximately 380,000 distinct CDR3 sequences, about 18% found once. This clonotype was counted at least ten times.

This receptor was identified in a woman aged 18 to 35 with Graves' hyperthyroidism. The material sequenced was blood. The rearrangement links TRBV2 to TRBJ1-1; tentatively, D is TRBD1 (6 bases). The CDR3 region is CASRGETGNTEAFF. CDR3 bases: TGTGCCAGCAGGGGGGAGACAGGGAACACTGAAGCTTTCTTT.